The 15 T cell receptor beta chains presented below share a single source sample, sequenced in a study of T cell responses to AZD1222 COVID-19 vaccine. Repertoires were generated with immunoSEQ multiplex PCR, while TCRdb's copy carries only in-frame clones and drops some. Of 150,000 to 200,000 clones listed, 85% to 90% are singletons. Sequencing used peripheral blood, obtained on day 0 of AZD1222 vaccination. The receptor source for this set is an adult in good health.

The chain employs TRBV7-9 and TRBJ1-6; D unresolved. Germline assignment: CDR1 SEHNR and CDR2 FQNEAQ (reference sequence). The CDR3 runs to 15 residues. The V gene lost 1 base and the J gene lost 3 bases, with 7 bases spanning the gap. The CDR3 spells CASSLGPDYNSPLHF. The DNA of the CDR3 is TGTGCCAGCAGCTTAGGTCCGGACTATAATTCACCCCTCCACTTT. The full variable domain, with the rest looked up from reference TRBV7-9 and TRBJ1-6, is DTGVSQNPRHKITKRGQNVTFRCDPISEHNRLYWYRQTLGQGPEFLTYFQNEAQLEKSRLLSDRFSAERPKGSFSTLEIQRTEQGDSAMYLCASSLGPDYNSPLHFGNGTRLTVT.

The table lists this clone with a count of one. The chain combines TRBV5-1 with TRBJ1-4, with no clear D. Germline CDR1 is SGHRS and CDR2 is YFSETQ. Trimming stripped 0 bases from V and 5 bases from J, with 8 bases between. The CDR3 is 14 residues long. CDR3 sequence (DNA): TGCGCCAGCAGCTTGGAGCCCCAGAATGAAAAACTGTTTTTT. This gives the protein CASSLEPQNEKLFF.

On this clone itself: This sample also contains other DNA sequences that code for the same CDR3. The chain has TRBV18 and TRBJ1-5, with TRBD1 as a possible D gene (6 bases). CDR1 KGHSH and CDR2 LQKENI come from the germline V gene. The CDR3 length is 15 residues. V was pared by 4 bases and J by 0 bases, with 10 bases between. CDR3 amino acids: CASSLGQPSNQPQHF. The CDR3 DNA reads TGTGCCAGCTCACTAGGACAGCCTAGCAATCAGCCCCAGCATTTT.

The chain employs TRBV4-2 and TRBJ1-2, with D possibly being TRBD1 (5 bases). V gave up 1 base and J gave up 4 bases, with 16 bases separating them. The germline V gene encodes CDR1 LGHNA and CDR2 YNFKEQ. CDR3 length equals 16 residues. The CDR3 loop reads CASSQVTGGPLYGYTF. The CDR3 DNA follows: TGTGCCAGCAGCCAAGTAACCGGGGGTCCCCTCTATGGCTACACCTTC.

The chain joins TRBV5-4 to TRBJ2-3; 12 bases line up with TRBD2. J gave up 5 bases and V 0 bases, and 4 bases lay outside the gene matches. CDR1 is SGHNT, CDR2 YYREEE, per germline (reference sequence). The CDR3 totals 16 residues. The CDR3 sequence is CASSLEGGLAGDTQYF. The CDR3, as DNA: TGTGCCAGCAGCTTGGAGGGGGGACTAGCGGGAGATACGCAGTATTTT.

This clone was seen only once. The DNA for the CDR3 is TGTGCCAGCAGTGCAGAAGGGGCCGGGGAGCTGTTTTTT. Protein product: CASSAEGAGELFF. The V call is TRBV6-4, the J call TRBJ2-2; D may be TRBD1 (5 bases). Germline loops: CDR1 MRHNA, CDR2 SNTAGT. This CDR3 spans 13 amino acids. V gave up 4 bases and J gave up 6 bases, with 9 bases separating them.

V and J are TRBV29-1 and TRBJ1-6; D is possibly TRBD1 (5 bases). The V gene lost 7 bases and the J gene lost 9 bases, with 16 bases spanning the gap. This CDR3 spans 13 amino acids. Germline V gene sequence: CDR1 SQVTM, CDR2 ANQGSEA. The CDR3 spells CSAWEGTGSPLHF. The CDR3 bases are TGCAGCGCATGGGAGGGGACGGGTTCACCCCTCCACTTT.

This clone came up once. The V gene is TRBV29-1, the J gene TRBJ1-1; D remains unclear. This CDR3 contains 10 residues. Germline V gene sequence: CDR1 SQVTM, CDR2 ANQGSEA. Here the CDR3 DNA reads TGCGCGGCGGGCGACACTGAAGCTTTCTTT. Its translation is CAAGDTEAFF.

The V call is TRBV4-3, the J call TRBJ2-5; TRBD2 is a possible D gene (6 bases). The germline CDR1 and CDR2 sequences are LGHNA and YSLEER. The CDR3 covers 16 residues. The germline V and J ends were trimmed by 4 bases and 4 bases, with 19 bases remaining between them. In DNA, the CDR3 is TGCGCCAGCAGCCGGGGTGCCCGAACCGGGGGAGAGACCCAGTACTTC. Protein: CASSRGARTGGETQYF.

The CDR3 region is CASSDQGTGILTQHF. The CDR3 nucleotides read TGTGCCAGCAGTGATCAGGGGACAGGCATTTTGACCCAGCATTTT. The genes are TRBV6-1 and TRBJ1-5, with 8 bases lining up with TRBD1. V trimming: 3 bases; J trimming: 11 bases; junction bases outside the gene matches: 12. The germline gives CDR1 MNHNS, CDR2 SASEGT. The CDR3 loop spans 15 amino acids.

The chain carries TRBV10-3 and TRBJ2-7; D might be TRBD1 (5 bases). The V gene's germline CDR1 is ENHRY and CDR2 SYGVKD. There are 13 residues in the CDR3. Deletions cut 3 bases from V and 5 bases from J, with 11 bases between. CDR3 coding DNA: TGTGCCATCAGTGAAGGGGAATGGGACGAGCAGTACTTC. It translates to CAISEGEWDEQYF.

CDR3 loop: CASSYSGTLSSYEQYF. CDR3 bases: TGTGCCAGCAGCTATTCCGGGACTCTCAGCTCCTACGAGCAGTACTTC. The chain is built from TRBV7-2 and TRBJ2-7; D is possibly TRBD2 (6 bases). CDR3 length: 16 residues. The germline V gene has CDR1 SGHTA and CDR2 FQGNSA. V was cut by 4 bases and J by 0 bases, with 16 bases left in between.

This chain connects TRBV30 to TRBJ2-1; D is perhaps TRBD2 (5 bases). Trimming shortened V by 3 bases and J by 9 bases, and 21 bases separated the two germline ends. The CDR3 length is 15 residues. Per germline, CDR1 GTSNPN and CDR2 SVGIG (reference sequence). This CDR3 is CAWSGKGIGWGEQFF. The CDR3 DNA follows: TGTGCCTGGAGCGGGAAGGGAATCGGCTGGGGTGAGCAGTTCTTC.

This clone was recorded only once. V gene TRBV7-2 combines with J gene TRBJ2-1, with D unclear. Per the germline V gene, CDR1 is SGHTA and CDR2 is FQGNSA. This CDR3 region has 12 residues. V was shortened by 1 base and J by 15 bases, with 13 bases between the two germline ends. The CDR3 nucleotides read TGTGCCAGCAGCTTAGAGGTCCCTTTCCGGTTCTTC. Translating it yields CASSLEVPFRFF.

The chain employs TRBV19 and TRBJ2-2; D gene uncertain. The V gene lost 2 bases and the J gene lost 5 bases, with 9 bases spanning the gap. The germline CDR1 and CDR2 sequences are LNHDA and SQIVND (reference sequence). This CDR3 spans 14 amino acids. CDR3 in DNA: TGTGCCAGTAGTATATATTCGTCAACCGGGGAGCTGTTTTTT. Translated: CASSIYSSTGELFF.